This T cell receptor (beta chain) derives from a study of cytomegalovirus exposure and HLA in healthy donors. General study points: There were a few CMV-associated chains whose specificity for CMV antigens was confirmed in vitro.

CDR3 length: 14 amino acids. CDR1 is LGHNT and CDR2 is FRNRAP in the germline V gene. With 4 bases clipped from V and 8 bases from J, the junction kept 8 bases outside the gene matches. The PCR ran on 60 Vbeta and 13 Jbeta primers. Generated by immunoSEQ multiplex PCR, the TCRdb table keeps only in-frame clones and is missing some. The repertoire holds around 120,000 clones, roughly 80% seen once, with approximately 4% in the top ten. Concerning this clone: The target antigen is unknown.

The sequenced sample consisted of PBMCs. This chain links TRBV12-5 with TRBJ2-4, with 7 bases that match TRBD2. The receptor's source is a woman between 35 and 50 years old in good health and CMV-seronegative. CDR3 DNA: TGTGCTAGTGGTTCCGGGGAGGGCGGCGACATTCAGTACTTC. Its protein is CASGSGEGGDIQYF.